Listed below are T cell receptor beta chains from one sample, sequenced in a study of blood T cell repertoires in COVID-19. Using immunoSEQ multiplex PCR, the repertoire was profiled, and TCRdb retains in-frame clones only, with some absent. The sample shows nearly 100,000 clones, approximately 82% of them seen only once. Sequencing used peripheral blood. The receptors derive from a man between 70 and 80 years old with acute or convalescent COVID-19. Both conserved end residues are part of each CDR3. Fields, in order: clone size, V gene, D gene, J gene, CDR3 protein, CDR3 DNA. The D gene is left open where the match is weak. Not every row has a clone size; where given, it reads once, few, many or a size class.

size: NA; V: TRBV7-9; D: NA; J: TRBJ2-5; CDR3: CASSPSQYQETQYF; DNA: TGTGCCAGCAGCCCATCCCAGTACCAAGAGACCCAGTACTTC
size: once; V: TRBV6-5; D: TRBD2; J: TRBJ2-3; CDR3: CASSYGGSGTKTQYF; DNA: TGTGCCAGCAGTTATGGTGGTAGCGGGACAAAGACGCAGTATTTT
size: NA; V: TRBV6-2/TRBV6-3; D: NA; J: TRBJ1-5; CDR3: CASSYLRQSNQPQHF; DNA: TGTGCCAGCAGTTACCTGAGACAAAGCAATCAGCCCCAGCATTTT
size: NA; V: TRBV5-1; D: NA; J: TRBJ1-4; CDR3: CASSLVSGATNEKLFF; DNA: TGCGCCAGCAGCTTGGTATCCGGAGCAACTAATGAAAAACTGTTTTTT
size: NA; V: TRBV14; D: NA; J: TRBJ2-7; CDR3: CASSQIGGGEQYF; DNA: TGTGCCAGCAGCCAAATTGGTGGAGGCGAGCAGTACTTC
size: NA; V: TRBV5-6; D: TRBD1; J: TRBJ2-2; CDR3: CASSLRDSGELFF; DNA: TGTGCCAGCAGCCTACGGGACAGCGGGGAGCTGTTTTTT
size: NA; V: TRBV18; D: TRBD2; J: TRBJ2-7; CDR3: CASSPPASGSNEQYF; DNA: TGTGCCAGCTCACCACCAGCCAGCGGGAGTAACGAGCAGTACTTC
size: NA; V: TRBV5-6; D: NA; J: TRBJ1-4; CDR3: CASSLLRGNEKLFF; DNA: TGTGCCAGCAGCTTGCTCCGGGGAAATGAAAAACTGTTTTTT
size: NA; V: TRBV5-1; D: NA; J: TRBJ1-3; CDR3: CASSYGASGNTIYF; DNA: TGCGCCAGCAGTTACGGAGCCTCTGGAAACACCATATATTTT
size: NA; V: TRBV2; D: NA; J: TRBJ2-7; CDR3: CASSEEEVSYEQYF; DNA: TGTGCCAGCAGTGAAGAAGAGGTTTCCTACGAGCAGTACTTC
size: once; V: TRBV4-3; D: NA; J: TRBJ2-6; CDR3: CASSQVRSAGANVLTF; DNA: TGCGCCAGCAGCCAAGTACGGTCTGCTGGGGCCAACGTCCTGACTTTC
size: NA; V: TRBV3-1/TRBV3-2; D: TRBD2; J: TRBJ2-7; CDR3: CASSQVLAGGSSYEQYF; DNA: TGTGCCAGCAGCCAAGTCCTAGCGGGGGGAAGCTCCTACGAGCAGTACTTC
size: NA; V: TRBV5-1; D: TRBD2; J: TRBJ2-1; CDR3: CASIAGGSSYNEQFF; DNA: TGCGCCAGCATAGCGGGAGGTTCCTCCTACAATGAGCAGTTCTTC
size: NA; V: TRBV7-9; D: NA; J: TRBJ2-3; CDR3: CASSPSTLADTQYF; DNA: TGTGCCAGCAGCCCCTCGACTCTGGCCGATACGCAGTATTTT
size: few; V: TRBV30; D: NA; J: TRBJ1-5; CDR3: CAWSAAGRGDRQPQHF; DNA: TGTGCCTGGAGTGCAGCGGGACGGGGAGATCGTCAGCCCCAGCATTTT
size: once; V: TRBV7-7; D: NA; J: TRBJ1-1; CDR3: CASSLSSGTEAFF; DNA: TGTGCTAGCAGCTTATCGTCAGGGACTGAAGCTTTCTTT
size: NA; V: TRBV7-2; D: TRBD1; J: TRBJ1-5; CDR3: CASVGQGFYQPQHF; DNA: TGTGCCAGCGTGGGACAGGGTTTTTATCAGCCCCAGCATTTT
size: NA; V: TRBV6-5; D: NA; J: TRBJ1-1; CDR3: CASSYSDVIGATEAFF; DNA: TGTGCCAGCAGTTACTCGGACGTAATTGGGGCCACTGAAGCTTTCTTT
size: NA; V: TRBV28; D: TRBD2; J: TRBJ2-7; CDR3: CASRVSGIPYEQYF; DNA: TGTGCCAGCAGGGTTAGCGGGATCCCCTACGAGCAGTACTTC
size: few; V: TRBV18; D: NA; J: TRBJ1-1; CDR3: CASSSQSGNAEAFF; DNA: TGTGCCAGCTCATCGCAATCCGGGAATGCTGAAGCTTTCTTT
size: NA; V: TRBV19; D: TRBD1; J: TRBJ2-7; CDR3: CASSILGTGSYEQYF; DNA: TGTGCCAGTAGTATCCTTGGGACAGGTTCCTACGAGCAGTACTTC
size: NA; V: TRBV6-4; D: NA; J: TRBJ1-1; CDR3: CASSQQENTEAFF; DNA: TGTGCCAGCAGCCAACAGGAGAACACTGAAGCTTTCTTT
size: NA; V: TRBV19; D: NA; J: TRBJ2-3; CDR3: CASQTGSTDTQYF; DNA: TGTGCCAGCCAGACTGGAAGCACAGATACGCAGTATTTT
size: once; V: TRBV18; D: NA; J: TRBJ2-7; CDR3: CASSPGQGINYEQYF; DNA: TGTGCCAGCTCACCAGGCCAGGGGATTAACTACGAGCAGTACTTC